This T cell receptor beta chain was identified during a study of T cells in Graves' hyperthyroidism and ophthalmopathy. This clonotype was picked up a small number of times. Researchers amplified the TCR beta CDR3 regions from RNA transcripts. With the HTBI primer set, the TCR CDR3 went through a first round of RT-PCR. One entry per CDR3 protein, called by TCRdb with MiXCR from the multiplex PCR reads. This sample carries around 660,000 distinct CDR3 sequences, just under 45% of them seen once, and the ten largest clones take under 8%. Germline V lookup: CDR1 SGHAT, CDR2 FQDESV (reference sequence). The CDR3 is 9 amino acids.

Sequenced input: peripheral blood or thyroid tissue (not recorded which). The chain links TRBV11-1 to TRBJ2-7; weak D call: TRBD2 (6 bases). This clonotype was sampled from an adult man with Graves' disease, either hyperthyroidism or ophthalmopathy (not recorded which). The CDR3 DNA sequence: TGTGCTAGCGGAGGAGAGCAGTACTTC. This translates into CASGGEQYF.